This T cell receptor (beta chain) was sequenced for a study of PD-1 blockade in classical Hodgkin lymphoma. Assay used: immunoSEQ multiplex PCR; TCRdb lists only in-frame clones, some missing. The sample contains under 45,000 clones, around 69% of which appear only once. This CDR3 is built from 14 residues. Germline V gene data show CDR1 as MDHEN and CDR2 as SYDVKM. The V and J ends lost 3 bases and 8 bases respectively, with 11 bases between them. Time point here: cycle 4 day 1 (C4D1), after five to seven weeks of nivolumab. Each patient relapsed following autologous stem cell transplantation, and prior brentuximab vedotin exposure differed.

V usage is TRBV28 and J usage is TRBJ1-6; possible D gene TRBD1, 5 bases. This specimen consisted of peripheral blood mononuclear cells (PBMCs), obtained before the fourth cycle of nivolumab. The sequence was obtained from a human donor with classical Hodgkin lymphoma. The CDR3 bases are TGTGCCAGCAGTTTTGATTTGGGGGATTCACCCCTCCACTTT. It encodes CASSFDLGDSPLHF.